The source of this T cell receptor (beta chain) is a study of T cell responses to AZD1222 COVID-19 vaccine. At the level of the study: Analyses pooled second doses at about 4 or about 12 weeks.

Regarding the study as a whole: Females outnumbered males among donors, who were mostly white British; clonal diversity was possibly underestimated. Repertoires were obtained only post-peak T cell response.

As to this clone: Its antigen is currently unknown.

Deletions cut 5 bases from V and 8 bases from J, with 9 bases between. Germline V gene data show CDR1 as SQVTM and CDR2 as ANQGSEA. The CDR3 totals 11 residues. The table came from immunoSEQ multiplex PCR; TCRdb's copy has only in-frame clones and leaves some out. The table shows about 100,000 clones, with around 89% occurring only once. The sequencing used peripheral blood, collected on day 0 of AZD1222 vaccination. The TCR was taken from an adult in good health. The V and J genes are TRBV29-1 and TRBJ1-4; D is possibly TRBD1 (5 bases). The chain's CDR3 is CSVLAGEKLFF. The CDR3, as DNA: TGCAGCGTTTTGGCAGGGGAAAAACTGTTTTTT.